These T cell receptor beta chains were read from a single sample in a study of shared clonotypes between healthy human individuals. Here immunoSEQ multiplex PCR was the method, and the copy in TCRdb shows in-frame clones only, minus some. The data hold over a million clones, with approximately 98.5% observed a single time. The sequenced material came from naive CD4+ T cells sorted from blood. The receptors stem from a man aged 25-45 years in good health. Both conserved end residues are part of each CDR3. D genes are given only for firm matches. Some rows have no size entry. The others give once, few or many, or a class for an expanded clone.

V gene	D gene	J gene	clone size	CDR3 DNA	CDR3 protein
TRBV5-1	TRBD1	TRBJ2-7	NA	TGCGCCAGCAGCCGTGGGACAGTAACCTACGAGCAGTACTTC	CASSRGTVTYEQYF
TRBV9	NA	TRBJ2-6	once	TGTGCCAGCAGCCCCACTCCGTGGAGGGCCAACGTCCTGACTTTC	CASSPTPWRANVLTF
TRBV5-4	NA	TRBJ2-7	NA	TGTGCCAGCAGCTTAGTAGCGGACCCCCGATACGAGCAGTACTTC	CASSLVADPRYEQYF
TRBV2	NA	TRBJ1-1	NA	TGTGCCAGCACGAATCCCAATGAAGCTTTCTTT	CASTNPNEAFF
TRBV4-1	NA	TRBJ2-7	NA	TGCGCCAGCAGCCGAGAGGACTGGACCGAGGAGGAAGAGCAGTACTTC	CASSREDWTEEEEQYF
TRBV9	NA	TRBJ2-1	NA	TGTGCCAGCAGCGTAGTTAGTGGGGGGTCCTACAATGAGCAGTTCTTC	CASSVVSGGSYNEQFF
TRBV11-2	TRBD2	TRBJ2-1	NA	TGTGCCAGCAGCCGAAAACCCCTAGCGGGAGGCACCTACAATGAGCAGTTCTTC	CASSRKPLAGGTYNEQFF
TRBV29-1	TRBD1	TRBJ2-2	NA	TGCAGCGTTGGAGGGACAGGGCCCACCGGGGAGCTGTTTTTT	CSVGGTGPTGELFF
TRBV29-1	NA	TRBJ2-1	NA	TGCAGCGGCGACCGCGGTGCCGTCAATGAGCAGTTCTTC	CSGDRGAVNEQFF
TRBV19	NA	TRBJ2-1	NA	TGTGCCAGTAGTATGATGGGAGGTCGCAATGAGCAGTTCTTC	CASSMMGGRNEQFF
TRBV28	NA	TRBJ1-5	once	TGTGCCAGCAGTATTTCCTTTGGTCAGTCGCCCCGGCATTTT	CASSISFGQSPRHF
TRBV18	TRBD2	TRBJ2-1	NA	TGTGCCAGCTCACCTAGGGGACTAGCGATTTTCAATGAGCAGTTCTTC	CASSPRGLAIFNEQFF
TRBV10-1	TRBD1	TRBJ2-5	NA	TGCGCCAGCAGTGAGAGCGGGACAGGGGGCCAAGAGACCCAGTACTTC	CASSESGTGGQETQYF
TRBV7-6	NA	TRBJ2-1	NA	TGTGCCAGCAGCGGTAGCCACAATGAGCAGTTCTTC	CASSGSHNEQFF
TRBV25-1	TRBD2	TRBJ2-1	NA	TGTGCCAGCAGTGATAGCGGGCTCGGCTCCTACAATGAGCAGTTCTTC	CASSDSGLGSYNEQFF